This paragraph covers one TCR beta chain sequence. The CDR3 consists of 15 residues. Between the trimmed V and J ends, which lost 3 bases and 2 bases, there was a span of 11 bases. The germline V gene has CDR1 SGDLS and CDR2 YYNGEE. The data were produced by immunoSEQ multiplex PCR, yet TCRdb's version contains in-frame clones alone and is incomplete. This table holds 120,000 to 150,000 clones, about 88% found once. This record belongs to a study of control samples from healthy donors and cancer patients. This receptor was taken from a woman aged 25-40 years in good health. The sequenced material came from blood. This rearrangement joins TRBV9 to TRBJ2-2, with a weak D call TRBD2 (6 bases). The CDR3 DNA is TGTGCCAGCAGCGAGGTGGCGGGAAACACCGGGGAGCTGTTTTTT. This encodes CASSEVAGNTGELFF.